The present TCR beta chain was sequenced within a study of T cells in Graves' hyperthyroidism and ophthalmopathy. Germline assignment: CDR1 SGHTA and CDR2 FQGNSA. The CDR3 contains 16 residues. Unmatched junction bases numbered 14, after V lost 7 bases and J lost 6 bases. Template material for amplifying TCR beta CDR3 regions consisted of RNA transcripts. The primer set for the first-round RT-PCR of the TCR CDR3 was HTBI. A single record per CDR3 protein comes from TCRdb applying MiXCR to the multiplex PCR reads. The sample shows approximately 400,000 distinct CDR3 sequences, 15% to 19% of them seen only once.

The V and J genes are TRBV7-2 and TRBJ2-2; 7 bases fit TRBD2. What was sequenced was blood. This clonotype was sampled from a woman under 30 with Graves' hyperthyroidism. The CDR3: CASTLVGGLVPGELFF. CDR3 in DNA: TGTGCCAGCACCTTGGTGGGTGGACTAGTCCCCGGGGAGCTGTTTTTT.